Each of the 21 T cell receptor beta chains below was sequenced from the same sample in a study of tumor-infiltrating lymphocytes in primary liver carcinoma. TCR beta cDNA was made from 400 to 500 ng total RNA with a constant-region primer. Slightly modified ARM-PCR with three nested multiplex PCR rounds yielded TCR beta libraries. TRBV1-TRBV30 forward primers and a C-beta reverse primer were used in the first two PCR rounds, which each ran for approximately 11 cycles. A single record per CDR3 protein comes from TCRdb applying MiXCR to the multiplex PCR reads. The sample has 95,000 to 100,000 distinct CDR3 sequences, about two thirds seen once; the top ten hold about 12%. Co-extracting RNA and DNA was done with roughly 17-32 mg of unsorted bulk tissue as input. The sample was liver tumor tissue from sampling region 2. The subset was: tumor region T2, inferior pole. The receptors here all came from a woman aged 55-70 years with primary liver carcinoma and hepatitis B virus infection.

This clonotype is a singleton in its sample. Germline and junction disagree at one end, which may indicate a read error. This chain joins TRBV28 and TRBJ2-7, with 12 positions matching TRBD2. From germline, CDR1 is MDHEN and CDR2 SYDVKM. The CDR3 sequence is 15 residues long. This CDR3 reads CANSFMTSGRPEQYF. CDR3 nucleotide sequence: TGTGCCAACAGTTTCATGACTAGCGGGAGACCCGAGCAGTACTTC.

With regard to this clonotype: Given the absence of the conserved phenylalanine or tryptophan at the CDR3 end, a read error is likely. V usage is TRBV4-1 and J usage is TRBJ1-2, with no clear D. Trimming pared 0 bases from V and 7 bases from J, leaving 18 bases between. The CDR3 sequence is 16 residues long. Germline assignment: CDR1 MGHRA and CDR2 YSYEKL. CDR3 sequence: CASSQDQWAESGGYTL. The CDR3 region has the DNA TGCGCCAGCAGCCAAGATCAGTGGGCAGAATCGGGTGGCTACACCCTC.

The chain employs TRBV28 and TRBJ1-5; the D is unclear. Looked up from germline, CDR1 is MDHEN and CDR2 is SYDVKM. Between the trimmed V and J ends, which lost 0 bases and 7 bases, there was a span of 19 bases. The CDR3 covers 17 residues. The CDR3 DNA sequence: TGTGCCAGCAGTTTATGGGGTGCCAGGCCGTCGAGACAGCCCCAGCATTTT. It codes for CASSLWGARPSRQPQHF.

This clonotype is categorized as medium-sized. The rearrangement links TRBV6-1 to TRBJ2-7; 12 bases are a match to TRBD2. The CDR3 consists of 15 residues. CDR1 is MNHNS, CDR2 SASEGT, per germline. The V gene end was trimmed by 1 base and the J gene end by 7 bases; junction bases not matched to a gene: 5. CDR3: CASSEETSGSWEQYF. The CDR3 DNA sequence: TGTGCCAGCAGTGAAGAGACTAGCGGGAGTTGGGAGCAGTACTTC.

The chain carries TRBV11-2 and TRBJ2-2; D uncertain. This CDR3 spans 16 amino acids. Germline V gives CDR1 SGHAT, CDR2 FQNNGV. In nucleotides, the CDR3 is TGTGTCAGTAGTCCTAGAACAGCGTTGAACACCGGGGAGCTGTTTTTT. Protein sequence: CVSSPRTALNTGELFF.

With respect to this clonotype: This may come from a read error, since a much larger clone is one base off. V usage is TRBV28 and J usage is TRBJ1-6; perhaps TRBD1 as D (5 bases). Germline V gene sequence: CDR1 MDHEN, CDR2 SYDVKM. The CDR3 spans 14 residues. For the CDR3, the DNA is TGTGCCGGCCGCGGACAATCTCAAAATTCACCCCTCCGCTTT. Residues: CAGRGQSQNSPLRF.

In this sample, this clonotype turned up a few times. Because it lacks the conserved phenylalanine or tryptophan at the end, this CDR3 is likely a read error. The genes are TRBV11-2 and TRBJ2-5, with D maybe TRBD1 (6 bases). Trimming shortened V by 3 bases and J by 2 bases, and 13 bases separated the two germline ends. CDR1 and CDR2 from the germline V gene are SGHAT and FQNNGV. CDR3 length: 15 residues. The CDR3, as DNA: TGTGCCAGCAGCTTTTGGGGGACATCGCAAGAGACCCAGTACCTC. It yields the protein CASSFWGTSQETQYL.

Note on this clonotype: Possible read error: a much larger clone is one base away. This chain links TRBV7-8 with TRBJ2-2, with TRBD2 matching 12 bases. The CDR3 has 17 residues. Germline V gene sequence: CDR1 SGHVS, CDR2 FQNEAQ. V lost 5 bases to trimming and J lost 3 bases; unmatched junction nucleotides: 7. In nucleotides, the CDR3 is TGTGCCAGCAGCCCAACCAGGACTAGCGGGGACACCGGGGAGCTGTTTTTT. Amino acid sequence: CASSPTRTSGDTGELFF.

On this clonotype: The junction does not match germline at one end; this may be a read error. This chain connects TRBV11-2 to TRBJ2-7, with D uncertain. Per germline, CDR1 SGHAT and CDR2 FQNNGV. The CDR3 extends over 15 amino acids. The CDR3 sequence: CASTIRRIATYEQYF. In nucleotides, the CDR3 is TGTGCTAGCACCATCCGACGGATCGCTACCTACGAGCAGTACTTC.

A word on this clonotype: One end of the junction fails to match germline, which may point to a read error. The chain couples TRBV14 to TRBJ1-1; D not resolved. Per the germline V gene, CDR1 is SGHDN and CDR2 is FVKESK. The CDR3 length is 13 residues. This chain's CDR3 is CASSLDMGTESFF. CDR3 DNA sequence: TGTGCCAGCAGCCTAGACATGGGCACTGAATCTTTCTTT.

J is TRBJ1-6 and V is TRBV4-1, with unresolved D. Germline V gives CDR1 MGHRA, CDR2 YSYEKL. V shed 6 bases and J shed 8 bases, with 11 bases lying between them. The CDR3 has 13 residues. This chain's CDR3 is CASRHVRDSPLHF. The CDR3 DNA follows: TGCGCCAGCAGGCATGTAAGGGATTCACCCCTCCACTTT.

The rearrangement links TRBV27 to TRBJ1-4, with D hard to call. V was trimmed by 9 bases and J by 7 bases, leaving 24 bases between them. In germline, CDR1 is MNHEY, CDR2 SMNVEV (reference sequence). The CDR3 loop spans 16 amino acids. The CDR3 DNA reads TGTGCCAGGGCCTCCTGGGGTGGTGGTGGCCTTGAAAAACTGTTTTTT. Amino acids: CARASWGGGGLEKLFF. The full variable domain, rest sourced from reference TRBV27 and TRBJ1-4, is EAQVTQNPRYLITVTGKKLTVTCSQNMNHEYMSWYRQDPGLGLRQIYYSMNVEVTDKGDVPEGYKVSRKEKRNFPLILESPSPNQTSLYFCARASWGGGGLEKLFFGSGTQLSVL.

Judged by abundance, this clonotype is medium-sized (0.01 to 0.1%). This chain joins TRBV11-2 and TRBJ1-6, with D tentatively TRBD1 (6 bases). CDR3 length equals 15 residues. CDR1 and CDR2 (germline): SGHAT, FQNNGV. Trimming shortened V by 4 bases and J by 10 bases, and 17 bases separated the two germline ends. CDR3 in DNA: TGTGCCAGCAGCTCCGTCGGGACACGGGGATCACCCCTCCACTTT. This sequence encodes CASSSVGTRGSPLHF.

The chain combines TRBV5-1 with TRBJ2-5, with 9 bases matching TRBD1. Germline V gene sequence: CDR1 SGHRS, CDR2 YFSETQ. V gave up 0 bases and J gave up 7 bases; unmatched junction bases: 10. This CDR3 is 16 amino acids long. CDR3 bases: TGCGCCAGCAGCTTGGAGGGACAGGGAATTGCGGGGACCCAGTACTTC. This sequence encodes CASSLEGQGIAGTQYF. Full variable domain (rest looked up from reference TRBV5-1 and TRBJ2-5): KAGVTQTPRYLIKTRGQQVTLSCSPISGHRSVSWYQQTPGQGLQFLFEYFSETQRNKGNFPGRFSGRQFSNSRSEMNVSTLELGDSALYLCASSLEGQGIAGTQYFGPGTRLLVL.

On this clonotype: A much larger clone is a single base away; this may be a read error. The chain links TRBV5-1 to TRBJ2-5; no definite D call. The germline V gene has CDR1 SGHRS and CDR2 YFSETQ. The V end was cut by 4 bases, the J end by 5 bases, with 15 bases between. The CDR3 contains 14 residues. CDR3 protein: CASSTPGTAETQYF. The CDR3 DNA is TGCGCCAGCAGCACTCCGGGCACAGCGGAGACCCAGTACTTC.

The chain joins TRBV11-2 to TRBJ1-1; possible D gene TRBD1, 5 bases. Trimming removed 5 bases at V and 4 bases at J, with 17 bases between. The germline CDR1 and CDR2 sequences are SGHAT and FQNNGV. The CDR3 has 15 residues. DNA for the CDR3: TGTGCCAGCAGCCGGAGTGGGGGGTTGAGCACTGAAGCTTTCTTT. It specifies CASSRSGGLSTEAFF. The complete variable domain, with remaining parts taken from reference TRBV11-2 and TRBJ1-1, reads EAGVAQSPRYKIIEKRQSVAFWCNPISGHATLYWYQQILGQGPKLLIQFQNNGVVDDSQLPKDRFSAERLKGVDSTLKIQPAKLEDSAVYLCASSRSGGLSTEAFFGQGTRLTVV.

Comment on this clonotype: Possible read error: a much larger clone is one base away. The J gene is TRBJ2-2, the V gene TRBV29-1; TRBD2 aligns across 8 bases. Germline CDR1 is SQVTM and CDR2 is ANQGSEA. The CDR3 consists of 16 residues. CDR3 protein: CNVEKVAGSVTGELFF. CDR3 bases: TGCAACGTTGAAAAGGTAGCGGGAAGCGTTACCGGGGAGCTGTTTTTT.

This clonotype was counted many times. This chain links TRBV4-2 with TRBJ2-1; 8 bases line up with TRBD2. The length of the CDR3 is 15 residues. Germline CDR1 reads LGHNA; CDR2 reads YNFKEQ. The V segment lost 0 bases and the J segment 6 bases; nucleotides outside the gene matches: 4. DNA of the CDR3: TGTGCCAGCAGCCAAGATAGGACTAGCCGCAATGAGCAGTTCTTC. Translating gives CASSQDRTSRNEQFF.

Many counts were recorded for this clonotype. J is TRBJ2-7 and V is TRBV14; D call uncertain. Trimming took off 0 bases at V and 7 bases at J, with 19 bases between the two ends. This CDR3 has 16 amino acids. Per the germline V gene, CDR1 is SGHDN and CDR2 is FVKESK. CDR3 DNA sequence: TGTGCCAGCAGCCAAGATGGGGTGGGTCCCGTGCTAGAGCAGTACTTC. This sequence encodes CASSQDGVGPVLEQYF.

Many counts were recorded for this clonotype. The chain is built from TRBV14 and TRBJ2-2, with 13 bases matching TRBD2. Germline assignment: CDR1 SGHDN and CDR2 FVKESK. The CDR3 is 17 amino acids. J lost 7 bases, V lost 4 bases, and 9 bases had no gene match. CDR3 sequence reads: CASSPLGTSGTHGELFF. For the CDR3, the DNA is TGTGCCAGCAGCCCCCTCGGGACTAGCGGGACCCACGGGGAGCTGTTTTTT.

This clonotype was picked up a small number of times. At one boundary the junction diverges from the germline segment, which might be a read error. The rearrangement joins TRBV28 to TRBJ1-2; 9 bases fit TRBD1. The CDR3 consists of 15 residues. Germline V CDR1 and CDR2: MDHEN, SYDVKM. The CDR3 loop is CASSLVGTGISGYTF. The CDR3 nucleotides are TGTGCTAGCAGTTTAGTCGGGACAGGGATCAGCGGCTACACCTTC.